This T cell receptor (beta chain) came from a study of shared clonotypes between healthy human individuals. J lost 0 bases, V lost 5 bases, and 4 bases had no gene match. CDR1 is MGHRA, CDR2 YSYEKL, per germline. This CDR3 comprises 16 residues. Using immunoSEQ multiplex PCR, the repertoire was profiled, and TCRdb retains in-frame clones only, with some absent. The table lists over a million clones, roughly 96% of them singletons. The source of this sequence is a man under 40 in good health. The specimen was naive CD4+ T cells sorted from blood. Subset indicated: CD45RA+ positively selected. This chain links TRBV4-1 with TRBJ2-2, with 9 bases lining up with TRBD1. CDR3 in amino acids: CASSGRQGANTGELFF. CDR3 DNA: TGCGCCAGCAGCGGACGACAGGGGGCGAACACCGGGGAGCTGTTTTTT.